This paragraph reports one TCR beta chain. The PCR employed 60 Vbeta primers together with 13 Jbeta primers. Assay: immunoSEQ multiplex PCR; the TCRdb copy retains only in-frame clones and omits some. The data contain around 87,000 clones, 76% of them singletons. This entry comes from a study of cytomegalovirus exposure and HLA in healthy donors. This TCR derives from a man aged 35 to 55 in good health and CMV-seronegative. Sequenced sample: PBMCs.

CDR3: CAKGAGGDFTEAFF. In DNA form, the CDR3 reads TGTGCCAAGGGGGCAGGGGGCGACTTCACTGAAGCTTTCTTT. The V call is TRBV7-2, the J call TRBJ1-1; 8 bases are shared with TRBD1. The CDR3 length is 14 residues. Germline lookup yields CDR1 SGHTA and CDR2 FQGNSA. The V segment lost 10 bases and the J segment 4 bases; nucleotides outside the gene matches: 11. The full variable domain, completed using reference TRBV7-2 and TRBJ1-1, is GAGVSQSPSNKVTEKGKDVELRCDPISGHTALYWYRQSLGQGLEFLIYFQGNSAPDKSGLPSDRFSAERTGGSVSTLTIQRTQQEDSAVYLCAKGAGGDFTEAFFGQGTRLTVV.